These 3 T cell receptor beta chains were all obtained from the same sample, sequenced in a study of cytomegalovirus exposure and HLA in healthy donors. The study ran its PCR with 60 Vbeta and 13 Jbeta primers. The assay was immunoSEQ multiplex PCR, and TCRdb's table has in-frame clones only and misses some. The sample shows some 150,000 clones, over 70% of them seen only once. Material: PBMCs. The source of these receptors is a middle-aged woman in good health and CMV-seronegative.

This clone is a singleton in its sample. The chain uses TRBV2 and TRBJ2-3; TRBD2 is a possible D gene (7 bases). This CDR3 contains 15 residues. V was shortened by 4 bases and J by 0 bases, with 11 bases between the two germline ends. Germline V lookup: CDR1 SNHLY, CDR2 FYNNEI. CDR3 nucleotides: TGTGCCAGCAGTGGAGGGGGGGATAGCACAGATACGCAGTATTTT. It is translated as CASSGGGDSTDTQYF.

V gene TRBV11-3 combines with J gene TRBJ2-7; 10 bases are shared with TRBD2. V was clipped by 5 bases and J by 4 bases; unmatched bases: 8. The CDR3 has 15 residues. Germline lookup yields CDR1 SGHNT and CDR2 YENEEA. CDR3 residues: CASSPSSGGRYEQYF. The CDR3 region has the DNA TGTGCCAGCAGCCCCTCTAGCGGGGGAAGGTACGAGCAGTACTTC.

The chain has TRBV11-3 and TRBJ1-1; D is possibly TRBD1 (6 bases). The length of the CDR3 is 13 residues. The germline V gene encodes CDR1 SGHNT and CDR2 YENEEA. The V end was cut by 2 bases, the J end by 8 bases, with 12 bases between. CDR3 sequence: CASSLIQGTEAFF. CDR3 DNA sequence: TGTGCCAGCAGCTTAATACAGGGAACCGAAGCTTTCTTT.